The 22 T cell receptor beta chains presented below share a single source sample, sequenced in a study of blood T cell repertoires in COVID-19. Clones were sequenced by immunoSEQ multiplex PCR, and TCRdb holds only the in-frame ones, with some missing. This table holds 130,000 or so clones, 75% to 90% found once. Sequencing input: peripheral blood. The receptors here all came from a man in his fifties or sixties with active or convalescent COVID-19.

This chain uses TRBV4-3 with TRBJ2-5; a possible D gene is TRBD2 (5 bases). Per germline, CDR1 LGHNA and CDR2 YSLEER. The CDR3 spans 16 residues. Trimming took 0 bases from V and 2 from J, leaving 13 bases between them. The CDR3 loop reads CASSQEWGEGQETQYF. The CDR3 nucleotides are TGCGCCAGCAGCCAAGAGTGGGGTGAGGGACAAGAGACCCAGTACTTC.

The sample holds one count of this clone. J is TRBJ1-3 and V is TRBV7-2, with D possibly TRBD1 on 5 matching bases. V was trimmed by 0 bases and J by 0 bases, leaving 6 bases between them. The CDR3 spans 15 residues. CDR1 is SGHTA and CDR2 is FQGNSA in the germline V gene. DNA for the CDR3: TGTGCCAGCAGCTTAGCAGACAGCTCTGGAAACACCATATATTTT. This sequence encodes CASSLADSSGNTIYF.

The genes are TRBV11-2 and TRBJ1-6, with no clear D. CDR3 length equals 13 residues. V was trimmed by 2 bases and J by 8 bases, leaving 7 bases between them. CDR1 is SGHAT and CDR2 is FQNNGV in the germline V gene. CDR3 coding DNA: TGTGCCAGCAGCTTAAACGGGGATTCACCCCTCCACTTT. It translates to CASSLNGDSPLHF.

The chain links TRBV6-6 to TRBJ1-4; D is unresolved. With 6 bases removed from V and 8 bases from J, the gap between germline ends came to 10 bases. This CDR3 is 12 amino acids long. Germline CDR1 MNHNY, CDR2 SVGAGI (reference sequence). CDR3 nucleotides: TGTGCCAGCAGGTTCGGGGAGGAAAAACTGTTTTTT. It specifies CASRFGEEKLFF.

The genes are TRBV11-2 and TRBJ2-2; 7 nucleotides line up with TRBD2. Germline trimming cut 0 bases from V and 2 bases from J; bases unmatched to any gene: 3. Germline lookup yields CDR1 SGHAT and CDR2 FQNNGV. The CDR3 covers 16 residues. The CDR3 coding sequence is TGTGCCAGCAGCTTAGAGCTAGCGGCAAACACCGGGGAGCTGTTTTTT. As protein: CASSLELAANTGELFF.

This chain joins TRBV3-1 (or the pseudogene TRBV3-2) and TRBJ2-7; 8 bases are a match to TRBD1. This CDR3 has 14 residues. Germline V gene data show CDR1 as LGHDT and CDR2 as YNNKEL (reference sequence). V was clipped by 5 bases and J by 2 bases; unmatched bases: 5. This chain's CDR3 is CASSATGGAYEQYF. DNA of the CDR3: TGTGCCAGCAGCGCCACAGGGGGAGCCTACGAGCAGTACTTC.

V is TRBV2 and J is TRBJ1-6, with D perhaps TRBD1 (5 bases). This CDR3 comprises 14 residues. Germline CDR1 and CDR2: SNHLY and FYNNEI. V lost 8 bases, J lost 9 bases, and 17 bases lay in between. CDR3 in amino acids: CASGRGREGSPLHF. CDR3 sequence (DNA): TGTGCCAGCGGCCGGGGCAGGGAGGGTTCACCCCTCCACTTT. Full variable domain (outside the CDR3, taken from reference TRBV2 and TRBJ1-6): EPEVTQTPSHQVTQMGQEVILRCVPISNHLYFYWYRQILGQKVEFLVSFYNNEISEKSEIFDDQFSVERPDGSNFTLKIRSTKLEDSAMYFCASGRGREGSPLHFGNGTRLTVT.

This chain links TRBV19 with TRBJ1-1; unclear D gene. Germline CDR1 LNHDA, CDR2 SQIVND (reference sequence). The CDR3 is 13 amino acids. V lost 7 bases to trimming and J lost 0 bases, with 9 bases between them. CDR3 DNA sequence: TGTGCCAGTAAAGAGAAGATGAACACTGAAGCTTTCTTT. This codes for CASKEKMNTEAFF.

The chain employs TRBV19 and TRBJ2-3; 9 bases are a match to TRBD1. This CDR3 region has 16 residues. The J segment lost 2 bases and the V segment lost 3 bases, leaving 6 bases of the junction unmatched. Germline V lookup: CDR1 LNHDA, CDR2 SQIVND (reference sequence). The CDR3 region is CASSIVGTGNTDTQYF. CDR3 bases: TGTGCCAGTAGTATTGTTGGGACAGGGAACACAGATACGCAGTATTTT.

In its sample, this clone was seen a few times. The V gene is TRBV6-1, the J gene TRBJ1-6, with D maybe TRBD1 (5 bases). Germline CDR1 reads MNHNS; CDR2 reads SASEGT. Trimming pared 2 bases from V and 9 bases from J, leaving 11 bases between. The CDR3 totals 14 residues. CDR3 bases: TGTGCCAGCAGTGAACAGGGAGGAGGTTCACCCCTCCACTTT. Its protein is CASSEQGGGSPLHF.

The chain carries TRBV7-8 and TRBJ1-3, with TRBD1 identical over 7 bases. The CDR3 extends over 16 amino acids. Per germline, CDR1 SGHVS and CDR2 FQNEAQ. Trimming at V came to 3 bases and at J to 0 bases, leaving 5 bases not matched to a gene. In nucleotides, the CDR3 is TGTGCCAGCAGCTTGGGGACAGCTAACTCTGGAAACACCATATATTTT. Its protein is CASSLGTANSGNTIYF.

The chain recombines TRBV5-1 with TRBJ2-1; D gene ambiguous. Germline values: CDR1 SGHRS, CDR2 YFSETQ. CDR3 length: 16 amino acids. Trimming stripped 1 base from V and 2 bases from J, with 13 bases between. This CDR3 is CASSLSTQAAYNEQFF. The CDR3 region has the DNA TGCGCCAGCAGCTTGAGCACTCAGGCCGCCTACAATGAGCAGTTCTTC.

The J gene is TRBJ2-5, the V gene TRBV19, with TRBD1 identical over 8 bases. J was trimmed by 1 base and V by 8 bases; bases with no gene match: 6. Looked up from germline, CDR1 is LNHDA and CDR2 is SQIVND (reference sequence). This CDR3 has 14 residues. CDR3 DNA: TGTGCCAGTGCGACAGGGGTAATCCAAGAGACCCAGTACTTC. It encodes CASATGVIQETQYF.

CDR3 sequence: CASSEAVRGYDQPQHF. CDR3 coding DNA: TGTGCCAGCAGTGAAGCGGTCAGGGGGTACGATCAGCCCCAGCATTTT. The V and J genes are TRBV2 and TRBJ1-5; 7 positions match TRBD1. V lost 0 bases to trimming and J lost 5 bases; unmatched junction nucleotides: 7. Germline-derived CDR1 and CDR2 are SNHLY and FYNNEI. CDR3 size: 16 residues. The variable domain in full, with the rest retrieved from reference TRBV2 and TRBJ1-5, is EPEVTQTPSHQVTQMGQEVILRCVPISNHLYFYWYRQILGQKVEFLVSFYNNEISEKSEIFDDQFSVERPDGSNFTLKIRSTKLEDSAMYFCASSEAVRGYDQPQHFGDGTRLSIL.

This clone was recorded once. CDR3 amino acids: CASSALENTIYF. CDR3 in DNA: TGTGCCAGCAGTGCGCTAGAAAACACCATATATTTT. This chain joins TRBV9 and TRBJ1-3; D gene unclear. The germline CDR1 and CDR2 sequences are SGDLS and YYNGEE. The ends were cut back, 5 bases at V and 6 bases at J, with 9 bases in the middle. This CDR3 has 12 amino acids.

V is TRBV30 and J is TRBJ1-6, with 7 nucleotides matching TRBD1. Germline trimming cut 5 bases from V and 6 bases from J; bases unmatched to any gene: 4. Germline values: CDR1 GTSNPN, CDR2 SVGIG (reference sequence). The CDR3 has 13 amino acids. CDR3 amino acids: CAWGGDSNSPLHF. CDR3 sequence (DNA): TGTGCCTGGGGAGGGGACAGTAATTCACCCCTCCACTTT. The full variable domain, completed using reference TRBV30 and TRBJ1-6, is SQTIHQWPATLVQPVGSPLSLECTVEGTSNPNLYWYRQAAGRGLQLLFYSVGIGQISSEVPQNLSASRPQDRQFILSSKKLLLSDSGFYLCAWGGDSNSPLHFGNGTRLTVT.

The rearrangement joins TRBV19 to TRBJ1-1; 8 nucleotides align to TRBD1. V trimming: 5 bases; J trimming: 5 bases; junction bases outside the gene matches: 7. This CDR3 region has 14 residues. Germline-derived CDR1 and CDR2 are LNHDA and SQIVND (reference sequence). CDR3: CASSPRQGRTEAFF. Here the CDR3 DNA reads TGTGCCAGTAGTCCCCGACAGGGGAGAACTGAAGCTTTCTTT.

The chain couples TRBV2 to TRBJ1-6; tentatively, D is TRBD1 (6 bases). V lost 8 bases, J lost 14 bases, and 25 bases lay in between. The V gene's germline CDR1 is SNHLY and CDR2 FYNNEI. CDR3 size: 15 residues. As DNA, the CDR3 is TGTGCCAGCCTAGAAGGACAGTCCCTTTGGGGGACCCTCCACTTT. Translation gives CASLEGQSLWGTLHF.

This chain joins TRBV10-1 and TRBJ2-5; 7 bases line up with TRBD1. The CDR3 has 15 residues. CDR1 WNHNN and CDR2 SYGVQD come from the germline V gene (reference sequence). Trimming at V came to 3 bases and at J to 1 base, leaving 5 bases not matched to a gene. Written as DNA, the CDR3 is TGCGCCAGCAGTGATCGGACAGGAGGCCAAGAGACCCAGTACTTC. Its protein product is CASSDRTGGQETQYF.

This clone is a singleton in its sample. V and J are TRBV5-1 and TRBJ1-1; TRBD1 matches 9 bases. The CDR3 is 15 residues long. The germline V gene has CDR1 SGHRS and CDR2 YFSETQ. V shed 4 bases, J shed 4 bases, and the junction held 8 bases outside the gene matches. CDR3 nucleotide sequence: TGCGCCAGCAGCCCCCGGGACAGGGCCCCCACTGAAGCTTTCTTT. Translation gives CASSPRDRAPTEAFF.

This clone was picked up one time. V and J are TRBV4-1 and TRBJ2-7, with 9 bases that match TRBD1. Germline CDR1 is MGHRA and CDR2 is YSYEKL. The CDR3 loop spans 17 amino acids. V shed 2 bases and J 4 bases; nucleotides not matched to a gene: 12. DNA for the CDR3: TGCGCCAGCAGCCAAACCATCTTAGGGACAGGGCGGTACGAGCAGTACTTC. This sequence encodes CASSQTILGTGRYEQYF.

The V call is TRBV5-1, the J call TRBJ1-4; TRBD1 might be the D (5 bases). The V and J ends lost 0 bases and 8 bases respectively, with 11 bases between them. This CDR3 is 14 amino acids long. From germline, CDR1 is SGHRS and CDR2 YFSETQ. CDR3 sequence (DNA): TGCGCCAGCAGCTTGGTAGGGGCGGGGGAAAAACTGTTTTTT. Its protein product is CASSLVGAGEKLFF.